These 17 T cell receptor beta chains were sequenced from one sample in a study of blood T cell repertoires in COVID-19. TCRdb's table, derived via immunoSEQ multiplex PCR, lists solely in-frame clones and lacks some. The sample records some 96,000 clones, around four fifths being singletons. Sequences were obtained from peripheral blood. The source of these receptors is a woman aged 70-85 years with acute or convalescent COVID-19.

This CDR3 is CASSQGTGAYYEQYF. The CDR3 coding sequence is TGTGCCAGCAGCCAAGGGACAGGGGCCTACTACGAGCAGTACTTC. The chain has TRBV3-1 (or the pseudogene TRBV3-2) and TRBJ2-7; TRBD1 agrees at 9 bases. Trimming removed 1 base from V and 3 bases from J; junction bases left unmatched: 4. There are 15 residues in the CDR3. Germline assignment: CDR1 LGHDT and CDR2 YNNKEL (reference sequence).

The CDR3 here is CASTPDMGVDTQYF. DNA of the CDR3: TGTGCCAGCACCCCTGACATGGGAGTGGATACGCAGTATTTT. The chain uses TRBV6-6 and TRBJ2-3; a possible D gene is TRBD2 (5 bases). This CDR3 region has 14 residues. Germline-derived CDR1 and CDR2 are MNHNY and SVGAGI (reference sequence). The V end was cut by 7 bases, the J end by 6 bases, with 17 bases between.

The chain links TRBV14 to TRBJ1-2; D is ambiguous. V dropped 1 base and J dropped 4 bases, with 10 bases sitting between them. The CDR3 totals 14 residues. Germline V CDR1 and CDR2: SGHDN, FVKESK. The CDR3 nucleotides are TGTGCCAGCAGCCAAGCCCCCTCCAGCTATGGCTACACCTTC. It encodes CASSQAPSSYGYTF.

The V gene is TRBV19, the J gene TRBJ1-2; TRBD1 matches at 7 bases. This CDR3 comprises 14 residues. Germline V CDR1 and CDR2: LNHDA, SQIVND (reference sequence). V shed 7 bases, J shed 9 bases, and the junction held 14 bases outside the gene matches. The chain's CDR3 is CASTPQGDRQSYTF. The CDR3 region has the DNA TGTGCCAGTACCCCGCAGGGGGACAGACAAAGCTACACCTTC. Drawing the rest from reference TRBV19 and TRBJ1-2, the complete variable domain is DGGITQSPKYLFRKEGQNVTLSCEQNLNHDAMYWYRQDPGQGLRLIYYSQIVNDFQKGDIAEGYSVSREKKESFPLTVTSAQKNPTAFYLCASTPQGDRQSYTFGSGTRLTVV.

With regard to this clone: Other DNA sequences in the same sample also yield this CDR3. The V gene is TRBV14, the J gene TRBJ2-5, with 15 bases that match TRBD2. The CDR3 runs to 16 residues. CDR1 and CDR2 (germline): SGHDN, FVKESK. After removal of 3 bases from V and 2 bases from J, the junction contained 1 base not matched to a gene. The CDR3 sequence is CASSQGLAGGQETQYF. The CDR3 coding sequence is TGTGCCAGCAGCCAGGGACTAGCGGGGGGACAAGAGACCCAGTACTTC.

This clone occurred a few times. The chain carries TRBV7-9 and TRBJ2-1; 11 positions agree with TRBD2. Per germline, CDR1 SEHNR and CDR2 FQNEAQ (reference sequence). V shed 3 bases, J shed 0 bases, and the junction held 10 bases outside the gene matches. This CDR3 has 19 amino acids. The CDR3 nucleotides read TGTGCCAGCAGCTTCGTCGGGCTAGCGGGGGGAAGCTCCTACAATGAGCAGTTCTTC. Its translation: CASSFVGLAGGSSYNEQFF.

This clone has more than one count but fewer than ten. The gene calls are TRBV5-1 and TRBJ1-1, with TRBD1 matching over 11 bases. CDR1 and CDR2 (germline): SGHRS, YFSETQ. J was trimmed by 4 bases and V by 1 base; bases with no gene match: 12. The CDR3 consists of 18 residues. This CDR3 is CASSLTYPTGTGGTEAFF. CDR3 nucleotides: TGCGCCAGCAGCTTGACCTATCCAACCGGGACAGGGGGCACTGAAGCTTTCTTT.

This clone showed up just a few times. The gene calls are TRBV27 and TRBJ1-1; D is ambiguous. There are 15 residues in the CDR3. V lost 2 bases and J 5 bases, leaving 15 bases between the germline ends. Germline V gives CDR1 MNHEY, CDR2 SMNVEV (reference sequence). DNA of the CDR3: TGTGCCAGCAGTTTAGGGAGACGGGCGGCGACTGAAGCTTTCTTT. It yields the protein CASSLGRRAATEAFF.

This chain connects TRBV27 to TRBJ2-1, with 9 bases lining up with TRBD2. The CDR3 has 16 amino acids. Germline V lookup: CDR1 MNHEY, CDR2 SMNVEV (reference sequence). The V and J ends lost 2 bases and 4 bases, in that order; junction bases with no gene match: 6. For the CDR3, the DNA is TGTGCCAGCAGTTTAAATGGCGGGGGGGTATACAATGAGCAGTTCTTC. Translating gives CASSLNGGGVYNEQFF.

J is TRBJ1-3 and V is TRBV9, with D hard to call. The CDR3 spans 13 residues. Germline V gene sequence: CDR1 SGDLS, CDR2 YYNGEE. Trimming removed 0 bases at V and 4 bases at J, with 5 bases between. CDR3 bases: TGTGCCAGCAGCGTAGCGGTCGGAAACACCATATATTTT. This sequence encodes CASSVAVGNTIYF.

The V gene is TRBV6-9, the J gene TRBJ1-5; a weak D match, TRBD1 (6 bases). From germline, CDR1 is MNHGY and CDR2 SVAAGI. Trimming removed 7 bases from V and 3 bases from J, with 16 bases in between. The CDR3 runs to 15 residues. The DNA for the CDR3 is TGTGCCAGCACCAACGACAGGTTTGACAATCAGCCCCAGCATTTT. This encodes CASTNDRFDNQPQHF.

This clone was observed a few times. V and J are TRBV7-9 and TRBJ2-7; 9 bases agree with TRBD1. Germline CDR1 is SEHNR and CDR2 is FQNEAQ (reference sequence). The ends lost 5 bases at V and 2 bases at J; junction bases unmatched: 7. The CDR3 runs to 15 residues. CDR3 nucleotides: TGTGCCAGCAGCGATCCCGGACAGGGGACCTACGAGCAGTACGTC. Protein sequence: CASSDPGQGTYEQYV.

The V gene is TRBV3-1 (or the pseudogene TRBV3-2), the J gene TRBJ1-6; 7 bases are shared with TRBD1. Per the germline V gene, CDR1 is LGHDT and CDR2 is YNNKEL (reference sequence). The CDR3 spans 18 residues. V was clipped by 5 bases and J by 8 bases; unmatched bases: 18. CDR3 in DNA: TGTGCCAGCAGCAAAAGAAGGGGGCAGGGCGGTCGGGATTCACCCCTCCACTTT. The encoded protein is CASSKRRGQGGRDSPLHF.

This clone was seen more than once but under ten times. This chain uses TRBV5-5 with TRBJ2-2; D perhaps matches TRBD2 (5 bases). The CDR3 loop spans 16 amino acids. V lost 7 bases and J lost 0, with 16 bases in between. Germline values: CDR1 SGHKS, CDR2 YYEKEE (reference sequence). The CDR3 nucleotides read TGTGCCAGCCAGCAGCCAGGACTCGCGAACACCGGGGAGCTGTTTTTT. Protein: CASQQPGLANTGELFF.

The chain uses TRBV10-3 and TRBJ1-2; 9 bases fit TRBD1. The CDR3 covers 13 residues. Per germline, CDR1 ENHRY and CDR2 SYGVKD. V was clipped by 7 bases and J by 3 bases; unmatched bases: 3. CDR3 loop: CAIKGDRDYGYTF. CDR3 in DNA: TGTGCCATCAAGGGGGACAGGGACTATGGCTACACCTTC.

This clone was detected only once. The chain is built from TRBV4-2 and TRBJ2-7; D is undetermined. The CDR3 totals 13 residues. The germline V and J ends were trimmed by 0 bases and 2 bases, with 5 bases remaining between them. Germline-derived CDR1 and CDR2 are LGHNA and YNFKEQ. CDR3 region: CASSQDQAYEQYF. For the CDR3, the DNA is TGTGCCAGCAGCCAAGATCAGGCCTACGAGCAGTACTTC.

The chain couples TRBV7-9 to TRBJ2-2, with D possibly being TRBD1 (6 bases). The CDR3 is 17 amino acids. V shed 5 bases and J shed 5 bases, with 21 bases lying between them. The V gene's germline CDR1 is SEHNR and CDR2 FQNEAQ (reference sequence). In DNA, the CDR3 is TGTGCCAGCAGCCGAAGCCCCCCGGGACAAGGAACCGGGGAGCTGTTTTTT. Translating gives CASSRSPPGQGTGELFF. The variable domain in full, with the rest retrieved from reference TRBV7-9 and TRBJ2-2, is DTGVSQNPRHKITKRGQNVTFRCDPISEHNRLYWYRQTLGQGPEFLTYFQNEAQLEKSRLLSDRFSAERPKGSFSTLEIQRTEQGDSAMYLCASSRSPPGQGTGELFFGEGSRLTVL.